This T cell receptor beta chain originates from a study of T-cell memory formation after mild COVID-19. Study context: For the most part, TCR clusters were specific to one donor. The study, taken as a whole, reports: Cross-reactive memory appears to have joined, as suggested by some responding clones showing up in pre-infection memory. Contracting clones from day 15 to 85 had balanced CD4/CD8; later expanders favoured CD4+.

Comments on this clonotype: The target antigen is unknown.

cDNA libraries for TCR alpha and TCR beta, carrying sample barcodes and UMIs, came from 5'RACE with constant-segment primers. TCRdb itself ran the 5' RACE reads through MiXCR, one entry per CDR3 protein. The sample contains 200,000 to 250,000 distinct CDR3 sequences, approximately 9% of which appear only once. The CDR3 consists of 12 residues. V dropped 5 bases and J dropped 7 bases, with 14 bases sitting between them. The V gene's germline CDR1 is DFQATT and CDR2 SNEGSKA (reference sequence). This clonotype was sampled from a man between 18 and 35 years old who had mild COVID-19 (a few samples of this study predate the infection). Cell type and time point are not known. Sequenced material: PBMCs or a T cell subset sorted from them (not recorded which). The J gene is TRBJ1-2, the V gene TRBV20-1, with D maybe TRBD1 (5 bases). The CDR3 DNA reads TGCAGTGCTCCAGACGGGGGAGTTGGCTACACCTTC. Translating it yields CSAPDGGVGYTF.